The 22 T cell receptor beta chains below come from one sample, sequenced in a study of T cells in Graves' hyperthyroidism and ophthalmopathy. Amplification of TCR beta CDR3 regions used RNA as the template. First-round RT-PCR targeting the TCR CDR3 was performed with the HTBI primer set. TCRdb re-called the multiplex PCR reads through MiXCR, storing one row per CDR3 protein. The table has around 620,000 distinct CDR3 sequences, around 42% seen once; the top ten hold around 17%. The sample taken for sequencing was peripheral blood or thyroid tissue (not recorded which). The receptors were sampled from an adult woman with Graves' disease, either hyperthyroidism or ophthalmopathy (not recorded which).

This clonotype was found once. The V and J genes are TRBV7-9 and TRBJ1-2; the D gene is possibly TRBD1 (5 bases). V was cut by 5 bases and J by 8 bases, with 18 bases left in between. The germline gives CDR1 SEHNR, CDR2 FQNEAQ (reference sequence). The CDR3 sequence is 14 residues long. The CDR3 spells CASSHAGTFMGYTF. CDR3 DNA: TGTGCCAGCAGCCATGCTGGGACGTTTATGGGCTACACCTTC. The entire variable domain, with the rest obtained from reference TRBV7-9 and TRBJ1-2, is as follows: DTGVSQNPRHKITKRGQNVTFRCDPISEHNRLYWYRQTLGQGPEFLTYFQNEAQLEKSRLLSDRFSAERPKGSFSTLEIQRTEQGDSAMYLCASSHAGTFMGYTFGSGTRLTVV.

The CDR3 spells CASTLANTGELFF. The CDR3 region has the DNA TGTGCCAGCACCCTCGCGAACACCGGGGAGCTGTTTTTT. This chain connects TRBV7-6 to TRBJ2-2; D is uncertain. With 7 bases removed from V and 0 bases from J, the gap between germline ends came to 6 bases. The CDR3 length is 13 residues. CDR1 is SGHVS, CDR2 FNYEAQ, per germline.

In its sample, this clonotype was seen many times. This chain joins TRBV7-9 and TRBJ1-4; no clear D. CDR3 length: 15 residues. The ends were cut back, 5 bases at V and 8 bases at J, with 18 bases in the middle. Germline-derived CDR1 and CDR2 are SEHNR and FQNEAQ (reference sequence). CDR3 sequence: CASSAKAAWEEKLFF. CDR3 bases: TGTGCCAGCAGCGCCAAGGCCGCCTGGGAGGAAAAACTGTTTTTT.

As regards this clonotype: An end of the junction does not agree with germline; a read error may underlie this. This chain uses TRBV27 with TRBJ1-4, with 9 bases matching TRBD1. The germline gives CDR1 MNHEY, CDR2 SMNVEV (reference sequence). This CDR3 is 13 amino acids long. The CDR3 reads CASSFRDREKSEF. The CDR3 coding sequence is TGTGCCAGCAGTTTTCGGGACAGGGAAAAATCCGAGTTT.

This clonotype appeared many times. One junction end disagrees with the germline gene, perhaps due to a read error. The rearrangement links TRBV7-9 to TRBJ1-2; D not certain. Germline-derived CDR1 and CDR2 are SEHNR and FQNEAQ (reference sequence). CDR3 length: 14 residues. CDR3: CASSLAGPSYGYTF. CDR3 bases: TGTGCCAGCAGTTTAGCTGGGCCCAGCTATGGCTACACCTTC.

This clonotype has a count of ten or more. The V gene is TRBV5-4, the J gene TRBJ1-1; D uncertain. Trimming took 2 bases from V and 5 from J, leaving 13 bases between them. The germline CDR1 and CDR2 sequences are SGHNT and YYREEE (reference sequence). The CDR3 runs to 14 residues. The CDR3 region is CASSFPGRRTEAFF. The CDR3 coding sequence is TGTGCCAGCAGCTTTCCGGGGAGGAGGACTGAAGCTTTCTTT.

The V and J genes are TRBV9 and TRBJ1-1; possibly TRBD1 for D (5 bases). Trimming removed 4 bases at V and 7 bases at J, with 17 bases between. Germline-derived CDR1 and CDR2 are SGDLS and YYNGEE. The CDR3 length is 14 residues. The CDR3 loop reads CASSQDPLRGEAFF. DNA for the CDR3: TGTGCCAGCAGCCAAGATCCCTTGAGGGGTGAAGCTTTCTTT.

This clonotype was picked up many times. The chain is built from TRBV19 and TRBJ2-7; TRBD2 agrees at 8 bases. V dropped 5 bases and J dropped 4; count of bases not matched to a gene: 10. CDR1 and CDR2 (germline): LNHDA, SQIVND (reference sequence). The CDR3 is 15 residues long. CDR3 DNA sequence: TGTGCCAGTAGTCTCGCGGGGCTAGCGGGTTACGAGCAGTACTTC. It codes for CASSLAGLAGYEQYF.

This clonotype was counted ten times or more. This chain uses TRBV6-6 with TRBJ1-2; tentatively, D is TRBD1 (5 bases). Germline lookup yields CDR1 MNHNY and CDR2 SVGAGI (reference sequence). The CDR3 is 18 residues long. Between the trimmed V and J ends, which lost 11 bases and 4 bases, there was a span of 32 bases. The CDR3 loop reads CAGQGGRTLRSSGYGYTF. The DNA for the CDR3 is TGTGCCGGTCAGGGAGGGCGGACGCTCAGAAGTTCGGGCTATGGCTACACCTTC.

This clonotype was counted many times. The chain links TRBV5-1 to TRBJ1-1; D gene ambiguous. The germline gives CDR1 SGHRS, CDR2 YFSETQ. V lost 0 bases and J 8 bases, leaving 8 bases between the germline ends. CDR3 length: 12 residues. The CDR3 DNA reads as TGCGCCAGCAGCTTGGTGGCAGGAGAAGCTTTCTTT. This encodes CASSLVAGEAFF.

Many counts were recorded for this clonotype. The genes are TRBV7-9 and TRBJ1-4; 7 bases agree with TRBD1. V dropped 6 bases and J dropped 8; count of bases not matched to a gene: 6. This CDR3 has 13 residues. Germline V CDR1 and CDR2: SEHNR, FQNEAQ (reference sequence). The CDR3 sequence: CASSETGQEKLFF. The CDR3 region has the DNA TGTGCCAGCAGTGAGACAGGGCAGGAAAAACTGTTTTTT.

This clonotype was observed a few times. The V and J genes are TRBV25-1 and TRBJ1-1; the match to TRBD1 covers 9 bases. The germline V gene has CDR1 MGHDK and CDR2 SYGVNS. CDR3 length: 14 residues. After removal of 4 bases from V and 5 bases from J, the junction contained 5 bases not matched to a gene. CDR3 in DNA: TGTGCCAGCAGTGGATGGACAGGGGAGACTGAAGCTTTCTTT. It yields the protein CASSGWTGETEAFF. Full variable domain (missing parts from reference TRBV25-1 and TRBJ1-1): EADIYQTPRYLVIGTGKKITLECSQTMGHDKMYWYQQDPGMELHLIHYSYGVNSTEKGDLSSESTVSRIRTEHFPLTLESARPSHTSQYLCASSGWTGETEAFFGQGTRLTVV.

Details on this clonotype: This may be a read error, as it is one base from a much larger clone. This chain connects TRBV6-5 to TRBJ2-2; D perhaps matches TRBD1 (5 bases). The CDR3 length is 13 residues. Germline V gene lookup returns CDR1 MNHEY and CDR2 SVGAGI. CDR3 bases: TGTGCCATCAGTTACGGCAGGGCCGGGGAGCTGTTTTTT. Translated: CAISYGRAGELFF.

The chain uses TRBV2 and TRBJ1-2; no clear D. In germline, CDR1 is SNHLY, CDR2 FYNNEI. Trimming removed 1 base from V and 8 bases from J, with 14 bases in between. The CDR3 has 14 residues. The CDR3 DNA reads as TGTGCCAGCAGTGAAGTATCGAGGGTTGGGGGCTACACCTTC. Translation gives CASSEVSRVGGYTF.

This clonotype was found a few times. The junction does not match germline at one end; this may be a read error. J is TRBJ2-7 and V is TRBV3-1; D not resolved. From germline, CDR1 is LGHDT and CDR2 YNNKEL (reference sequence). The CDR3 covers 11 residues. CDR3 in amino acids: CASSQGYEHYF. CDR3 bases: TGTGCCAGCAGCCAGGGTTACGAGCACTACTTC.

This clonotype came up many times. The chain uses TRBV7-2 and TRBJ1-5, with D perhaps matching TRBD1 (5 bases). Per the germline V gene, CDR1 is SGHTA and CDR2 is FQGNSA. V shed 5 bases and J shed 5 bases, with 16 bases lying between them. The CDR3 is 15 amino acids. CDR3 DNA sequence: TGTGCCAGCAGCCACAAGGTGGGGGGTGATCAGCCCCAGCATTTT. Its protein product is CASSHKVGGDQPQHF.

This clonotype was detected only a few times. A much larger clonotype is one base distant, so this may be a read error. The chain has TRBV20-1 and TRBJ2-2; TRBD2 aligns across 8 bases. CDR1 DFQATT and CDR2 SNEGSKA come from the germline V gene (reference sequence). The CDR3 consists of 16 residues. J gave up 7 bases and V 4 bases, and 14 bases lay outside the gene matches. As DNA, the CDR3 is TGCAGTGCTAAGAAGCGGGAGATTGGGCTTGGCGGGGAGCTGTTTTTT. It encodes CSAKKREIGLGGELFF.

The V and J genes are TRBV3-1 and TRBJ1-5, with D unresolved. The germline gives CDR1 LGHDT, CDR2 YNNKEL (reference sequence). V was cut by 0 bases and J by 0 bases, with 6 bases left in between. The CDR3 contains 15 residues. The CDR3 region has the DNA TGTGCCAGCAGCCAAGATGGGGATAGCAATCAGCCCCAGCATTTT. Translating it yields CASSQDGDSNQPQHF. The whole variable domain, filled in from reference TRBV3-1 and TRBJ1-5, reads DTAVSQTPKYLVTQMGNDKSIKCEQNLGHDTMYWYKQDSKKFLKIMFSYNNKELIINETVPNRFSPKSPDKAHLNLHINSLELGDSAVYFCASSQDGDSNQPQHFGDGTRLSIL.

To note about this clonotype: A much more abundant neighbour one base away suggests this may be a read error. This chain uses TRBV10-3 with TRBJ2-5; D gene unclear. The germline gives CDR1 ENHRY, CDR2 SYGVKD. The length of the CDR3 is 13 residues. With 5 bases removed from V and 4 bases from J, the gap between germline ends came to 11 bases. CDR3 loop: CAISTPVGETQYF. As DNA, the CDR3 is TGTGCCATCAGTACCCCCGTGGGAGAGACCCAGTACTTC.

In this sample, this clonotype turned up many times. CDR3 residues: CASSPHGGLGSETQYF. The CDR3 DNA follows: TGTGCCAGCAGCCCGCATGGTGGGCTCGGGTCTGAGACCCAGTACTTC. V usage is TRBV7-9 and J usage is TRBJ2-5; D remains unclear. Germline V CDR1 and CDR2: SEHNR, FQNEAQ (reference sequence). The CDR3 extends over 16 amino acids. V was clipped by 5 bases and J by 5 bases, with 21 bases between them.

The chain joins TRBV7-9 to TRBJ1-1; TRBD1 agrees at 7 bases. Germline-derived CDR1 and CDR2 are SEHNR and FQNEAQ (reference sequence). Losses at the gene ends were 2 bases for V and 1 base for J; bases not matched to a gene: 10. This CDR3 is 17 amino acids long. CDR3 coding DNA: TGTGCCAGCAGCTTATCTGCCAGGGGGTACCGGAACACTGAAGCTTTCTTT. It translates to CASSLSARGYRNTEAFF.

At least ten counts were recorded for this clonotype. The chain couples TRBV28 to TRBJ1-2; D is unclear. This CDR3 is built from 14 residues. Deletions cut 4 bases from V and 2 bases from J, with 11 bases between. Germline V gives CDR1 MDHEN, CDR2 SYDVKM. CDR3 bases: TGTGCCAGCAGTTGGGTGGGAAGAAACTATGGCTACACCTTC. Its protein is CASSWVGRNYGYTF.